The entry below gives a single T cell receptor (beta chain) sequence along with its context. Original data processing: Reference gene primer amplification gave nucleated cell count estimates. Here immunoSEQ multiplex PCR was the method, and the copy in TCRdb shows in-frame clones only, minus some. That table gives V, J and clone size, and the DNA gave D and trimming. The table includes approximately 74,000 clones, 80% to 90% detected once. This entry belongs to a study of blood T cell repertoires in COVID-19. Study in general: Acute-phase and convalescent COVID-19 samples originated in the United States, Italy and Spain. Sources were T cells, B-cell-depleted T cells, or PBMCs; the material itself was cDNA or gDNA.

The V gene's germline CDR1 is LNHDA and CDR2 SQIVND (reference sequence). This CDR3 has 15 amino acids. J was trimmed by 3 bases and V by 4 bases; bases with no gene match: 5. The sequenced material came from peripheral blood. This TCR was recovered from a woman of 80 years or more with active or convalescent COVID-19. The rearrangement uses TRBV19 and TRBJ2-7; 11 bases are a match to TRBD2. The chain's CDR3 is CASSTASGGRYEQYF. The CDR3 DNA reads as TGTGCCAGTAGTACAGCTAGCGGGGGGCGCTACGAGCAGTACTTC.